This T cell receptor (beta chain) was identified during a study of blood T cell repertoires in COVID-19. Study information: COVID-19 samples from acute and convalescent phases originated in the United States, Italy and Spain. T cells, B-cell-depleted T cells, or PBMCs provided the cDNA or gDNA that served as material.

In the source study's methods: Amplification of reference gene primers was used by the study to estimate nucleated cell counts. Data came from immunoSEQ multiplex PCR; TCRdb stores just in-frame clones and leaves some out. For V, J and clone size, that table is used; D and trimming come from the DNA. The table shows fewer than 150,000 clones, with about 85% occurring only once. Trimming stripped 3 bases from V and 7 bases from J, with 15 bases between. CDR1 is SNHLY and CDR2 is FYNNEI in the germline V gene. CDR3 length: 14 amino acids. Sequences were obtained from peripheral blood. The TCR sequence derives from a human donor in a cohort sampled during active COVID-19. J is TRBJ1-2 and V is TRBV2; D might be TRBD1 (6 bases). This chain's CDR3 is CASSDHRVSSGYTF. CDR3 coding DNA: TGTGCCAGCAGTGACCACAGGGTGTCGAGTGGCTACACCTTC.